This TCR beta chain was observed in a study of blood T cell repertoires in COVID-19. Germline V gene sequence: CDR1 SGHRS, CDR2 YFSETQ. The CDR3 loop spans 14 amino acids. Trimming shortened V by 4 bases and J by 9 bases, and 17 bases separated the two germline ends. Repertoires were generated with immunoSEQ multiplex PCR, while TCRdb's copy carries only in-frame clones and drops some. The table shows about 250,000 clones, with roughly 88% occurring only once. The chain carries TRBV5-1 and TRBJ2-1; maybe TRBD2 (6 bases). The sequence was collected from a woman in her twenties or thirties who had recovered from COVID-19. Sequenced sample: PBMCs or T cells enriched from blood (not recorded which). The CDR3 DNA is TGCGCCAGCAGCACCGGGACTGCCACCAGTGAGCAGTTCTTC. Translated: CASSTGTATSEQFF.